This TCR beta chain came from a study of blood T cells in healthy people across ages (dated by TCRdb to the mid-2010s). About the full investigation: In model experiments, roughly one uniquely barcoded TCR beta cDNA molecule per two T cells was captured by template switching. Age-related changes in TCR beta repertoire diversity were measured in the study by deep sequencing normalized with unique cDNA molecular identifiers. Donors were grouped into four age groups: young (average 16 years), middle-aged (about 40), aged (about 60) and long-lived (approximately 78). To avoid experimental bias, donors of different ages were spread randomly across the sequencing lanes. Using the same blood draw, the study looked at two additional independent replicas of 1 million unique cDNA reads for two donors, one aged 18 to 30 and the other aged 80 or older.

The paper's findings and limits, for the study overall: Observed TCR beta diversity per million T cells fell roughly linearly with age, and a significant reduction was already apparent by age around 39. There was a strong correlation between observed TCR beta diversity and the percentage of naive T cells measured by flow cytometry. The long-lived group showed more naive CD4+ T cells, fewer expanded clones and increased TCR diversity than the aged group, suggesting age selection. Estimates of total diversity based on one million sequenced T cells were considered lower bounds and underestimates. The CMV infection status of donors was not known, potentially confounding age-related changes in expanded clonotypes. Since profiling was done on bulk unsorted PBMCs, naive and antigen-experienced compartments could not be conclusively compared.

Trimming at the junction amounts to 0 bases on V and 2 bases on J, and the germline ends lie 5 bases apart. CDR1 and CDR2 are read off the germline V gene as MGHRA and YSYEKL. The CDR3 contains 14 residues, cysteine and phenylalanine counted. The retained sequence is limited to the CDR3, 42 bases, with the frame set at the first base. The library was prepared using 5' RACE. The run used an Illumina HiSeq 2500. A second PCR of roughly 7 to 11 cycles was performed with a sample-barcoded 5' primer and a J-beta primer mix. Each TCR beta cDNA molecule received a unique molecular identifier from a template-switch 5' adaptor carrying 12 random nucleotides. Each sample yielded at least 2.5 million CDR3-containing paired-end reads. The Mint cDNA synthesis kit, primed by a TRBC-specific oligonucleotide, was used to synthesize first-strand cDNA from all RNA. Following uracil-DNA glycosylase treatment, all cDNA underwent a first 18-cycle PCR with the universal primers M1SS and BC2_uni_R. The study's processing was this. For normalization, 1 million high-quality reads, each with a distinct molecular identifier, were randomly selected from each sample. Reads sharing molecular identifiers were discarded rather than binned into consensus sequences. CDR3 identification, clonotype clustering and error correction used MiTCR with a Q25 quality threshold and the strictest error-elimination algorithm. A nonparametric unseen species model with Euler transformation was used to estimate lower-bound total TCR beta diversity. TCRdb trimmed public reads at Q25 via fastp, called clones via MiXCR and kept in-frame beta chains. Merged by CDR3 protein, the rows form single entries marked with the most common genes and DNA. The V and J calls were not made by the authors but by TCRdb's processing. This sample lists fewer than 900,000 distinct CDR3 sequences; about 52% were detected once. Together, the top ten hold about a third of the sample.

A remark on this clonotype: Its specific antigen is unknown. No clone much larger than this one lies a single base away; base qualities are absent.

Systemically healthy Caucasian individuals from Russia, around 39 in total and aged about 6 to 95 years, were included as donors. Around 10 milliliters of peripheral blood were collected from each donor into EDTA-treated Vacutainer tubes. PBMCs were isolated by Ficoll-Paque density-gradient centrifugation, with at least 6.5 million obtained per sample. Trizol reagent was used to extract total RNA from PBMCs, with at least 6 micrograms per sample. Naive CD45RAhigh/CD27high T cell percentages were measured by flow cytometry on a PBMC aliquot from every donor. The chain joins TRBV4-1 to TRBJ1-5; the D gene cannot be resolved reliably. Sequences were obtained from blood. The TCR was taken from a woman in her fifties or sixties in good health. The nucleotide sequence reads as follows: TGCGCCAGCAGCCAAGATCCAGGCAATCAGCCCCAGCATTTT. The encoded protein is CASSQDPGNQPQHF.